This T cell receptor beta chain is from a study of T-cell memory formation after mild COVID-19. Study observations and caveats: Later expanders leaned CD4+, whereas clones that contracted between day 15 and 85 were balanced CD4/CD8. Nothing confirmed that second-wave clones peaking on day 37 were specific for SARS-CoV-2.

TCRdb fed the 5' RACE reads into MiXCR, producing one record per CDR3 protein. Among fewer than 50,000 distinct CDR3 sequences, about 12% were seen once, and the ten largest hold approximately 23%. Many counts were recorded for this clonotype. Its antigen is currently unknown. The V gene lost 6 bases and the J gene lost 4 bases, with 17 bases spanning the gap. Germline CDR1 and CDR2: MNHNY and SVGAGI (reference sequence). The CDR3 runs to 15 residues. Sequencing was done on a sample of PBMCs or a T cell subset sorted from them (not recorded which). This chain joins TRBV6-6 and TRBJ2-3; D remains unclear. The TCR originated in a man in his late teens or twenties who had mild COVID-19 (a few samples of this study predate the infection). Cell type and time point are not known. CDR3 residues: CASSQVGLGSDTQYF. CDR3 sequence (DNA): TGTGCCAGCAGCCAAGTCGGGCTGGGCTCAGATACGCAGTATTTT.